This T cell receptor (beta chain) was captured in a study of T cells in localized non-small cell lung cancer. Assay used: immunoSEQ multiplex PCR; TCRdb lists only in-frame clones, some missing. The sample has 25,000 to 35,000 clones; less than 90% are singletons. Germline trimming cut 3 bases from V and 7 bases from J; bases unmatched to any gene: 9. This CDR3 region has 14 residues. The germline V gene encodes CDR1 SGHAT and CDR2 FQNNGV. This specimen was peripheral blood, taken before any cancer treatment. This TCR derives from a female donor over 55 with stage I lung adenocarcinoma. The J gene is TRBJ2-7, the V gene TRBV11-2; TRBD1 agrees at 7 bases. The CDR3 loop is CASSLSTGDGEQYF. DNA of the CDR3: TGTGCCAGCAGCTTGTCCACAGGGGACGGTGAGCAGTACTTC.